Listed here are 8 T cell receptor beta chains from one sample, sequenced in a study of response to subunit inactivated influenza vaccine. TCRdb reprocessed the RT-PCR reads via MiXCR and lists one record per CDR3 protein. Of around 580,000 distinct CDR3 sequences in the sample, 14% are singletons; the top ten hold around 10%. Source: PBMCs from blood, taken approximately 12 days after vaccination. Source of these receptors: a man aged 50 or older who received an inactivated influenza vaccine.

The rearrangement links TRBV4-1 to TRBJ2-1; 8 bases are shared with TRBD2. The CDR3 is 17 amino acids. The ends lost 0 bases at V and 2 bases at J; junction bases unmatched: 6. Germline V gene lookup returns CDR1 MGHRA and CDR2 YSYEKL. The DNA of the CDR3 is TGCGCCAGCAGCCAAGATCGACGCGGGGGGCCCTACAATGAGCAGTTCTTC. Its protein is CASSQDRRGGPYNEQFF.

CDR3 in amino acids: CASSLRAGPPRQFF. The CDR3 region has the DNA TGTGCCAGCAGCTTAAGGGCAGGGCCCCCACGGCAGTTCTTC. This rearrangement joins TRBV7-8 to TRBJ2-1; tentative D call: TRBD1 (5 bases). V was clipped by 2 bases and J by 12 bases, with 17 bases between them. The CDR3 has 14 amino acids. Per germline, CDR1 SGHVS and CDR2 FQNEAQ.

This clonotype was counted a few times. The CDR3 sequence: CASTLKELFF. The CDR3 DNA reads as TGTGCCAGCACCTTGAAGGAGCTGTTTTTT. The gene calls are TRBV7-9 and TRBJ2-2; the D is unclear. CDR1 SEHNR and CDR2 FQNEAQ come from the germline V gene (reference sequence). V was shortened by 7 bases and J by 10 bases, with 7 bases between the two germline ends. This CDR3 has 10 residues.

This clonotype was seen a handful of times. The chain recombines TRBV7-9 with TRBJ2-3; 8 bases align to TRBD2. V was pared by 3 bases and J by 2 bases, with 7 bases of the junction left unmatched. CDR1 is SEHNR, CDR2 FQNEAQ, per germline (reference sequence). This CDR3 region has 16 residues. CDR3 DNA: TGTGCCAGCAGCTTTTTGGGACTAGGATCCACAGATACGCAGTATTTT. It is translated as CASSFLGLGSTDTQYF.

The sample holds a few counts of this clonotype. V is TRBV15 and J is TRBJ2-3, with a weak D call TRBD1 (5 bases). Germline assignment: CDR1 LNHNV and CDR2 YYDKDF (reference sequence). V lost 1 base and J lost 3, with 11 bases in between. The CDR3 consists of 15 residues. Here the CDR3 reads CATSRAPTETDTQYF. The CDR3 region has the DNA TGTGCCACCAGCAGAGCCCCGACAGAAACAGATACGCAGTATTTT.

V is TRBV7-3 and J is TRBJ2-1, with 9 bases that match TRBD1. CDR1 is SGHTA and CDR2 is FQGTGA in the germline V gene. CDR3 size: 12 residues. J lost 7 bases, V lost 5 bases, and 0 bases had no gene match. The CDR3 region is CASSGTGNEQFF. CDR3 coding DNA: TGTGCCAGCAGCGGGACAGGGAATGAGCAGTTCTTC.

This chain joins TRBV4-3 and TRBJ1-3; D remains ambiguous. This CDR3 spans 19 amino acids. V was clipped by 0 bases and J by 0 bases, with 18 bases between them. Germline V lookup: CDR1 LGHNA, CDR2 YSLEER. In nucleotides, the CDR3 is TGCGCCAGCAGCCAAGAAGCCAAGGCGAGCTGGACCTCTGGAAACACCATATATTTT. Translated, it gives CASSQEAKASWTSGNTIYF.

The V and J genes are TRBV20-1 and TRBJ2-2, with D unresolved. This CDR3 region has 12 residues. CDR1 and CDR2 (germline): DFQATT, SNEGSKA (reference sequence). Trimming removed 3 bases at V and 2 bases at J, with 4 bases between. CDR3 sequence: CSASGNTGELFF. For the CDR3, the DNA is TGCAGTGCTAGCGGAAACACCGGGGAGCTGTTTTTT.